This entry lists 26 T cell receptor beta chains sequenced from one sample in a study of T cell repertoires in aging, cancer and after chemotherapy. Multiplex touch-down PCR with TRB-A/B primers amplified rearranged V-D-J TRB sequences. TCRdb processed the multiplex PCR reads anew with MiXCR; each CDR3 protein has one entry. The sample has thousands of distinct CDR3 sequences, approximately 40% seen once. Amplification of TCR beta used genomic DNA extracted from peripheral blood. Sequenced input: blood. These receptors all stem from a human donor in good health.

The V call is TRBV6-5, the J call TRBJ1-5, with unresolved D. Trimming shortened V by 5 bases and J by 9 bases, and 17 bases separated the two germline ends. CDR1 and CDR2 from the germline V gene are MNHEY and SVGAGI. This CDR3 has 14 amino acids. Written as DNA, the CDR3 is TGTGCCAGCAGTCCCTACCGGTCCCGTCTGCCCCAGCATTTT. It yields the protein CASSPYRSRLPQHF.

Points on this clonotype: The junction does not match germline at one end; this may be a read error. This chain links TRBV6-5 with TRBJ2-1, with TRBD1 matching over 9 bases. The CDR3 length is 16 residues. The V gene's germline CDR1 is MNHEY and CDR2 SVGAGI. The CDR3 spells CAISDKDRGGYNDQFF. CDR3 DNA sequence: TGTGCCATCAGTGATAAGGACAGGGGTGGCTACAATGATCAGTTCTTC.

The rearrangement uses TRBV12-3 or TRBV12-4 and TRBJ2-7, with a possible D match to TRBD2 (5 bases). With 5 bases removed from V and 0 bases from J, the gap between germline ends came to 14 bases. This CDR3 comprises 15 residues. The CDR3, as DNA: TGTGCCAGCAGTCCGAATCTAGCTAGCTCCTACGAGCAGTACTTC. This sequence encodes CASSPNLASSYEQYF.

This rearrangement joins TRBV20-1 to TRBJ1-3; D perhaps matches TRBD1 (6 bases). The CDR3 runs 14 residues. The ends were cut back, 6 bases at V and 0 bases at J, with 12 bases in the middle. Germline CDR1 is DFQATT and CDR2 is SNEGSKA (reference sequence). This CDR3 is CSALRGGSGNTIYF. In DNA, the CDR3 is TGCAGTGCCCTAAGGGGGGGCTCTGGAAACACCATATATTTT.

There are a few counts of this clonotype. This chain uses TRBV19 with TRBJ2-7, with 7 bases fitting TRBD1. V trimming: 9 bases; J trimming: 3 bases; junction bases outside the gene matches: 14. This CDR3 is 15 amino acids long. Germline CDR1 reads LNHDA; CDR2 reads SQIVND (reference sequence). CDR3 residues: CASGPGQEAFYEQYF. CDR3 coding DNA: TGTGCCAGCGGGCCCGGACAGGAAGCATTCTACGAGCAGTACTTC.

The chain has TRBV29-1 and TRBJ2-7, with 8 positions matching TRBD1. Germline lookup yields CDR1 SQVTM and CDR2 ANQGSEA. V was clipped by 3 bases and J by 7 bases; unmatched bases: 8. The CDR3 is 13 residues long. CDR3 in DNA: TGCAGCGTTGAGACAGGGGCGGCGGGAGAGCAGTACTTC. Its protein is CSVETGAAGEQYF.

The table lists this clonotype with a few counts. This chain joins TRBV30 and TRBJ1-5; D remains ambiguous. V lost 0 bases, J lost 4 bases, and 7 bases lay in between. The germline CDR1 and CDR2 sequences are GTSNPN and SVGIG (reference sequence). This CDR3 comprises 13 residues. In DNA form, the CDR3 reads TGTGCCTGGAGTGTCGGCCAGAATCAGCCCCAGCATTTT. Translating it yields CAWSVGQNQPQHF.

This clonotype was seen only a few times. V gene TRBV30 combines with J gene TRBJ1-5; D might be TRBD1 (6 bases). CDR3 length: 15 residues. Per germline, CDR1 GTSNPN and CDR2 SVGIG (reference sequence). V dropped 0 bases and J dropped 4 bases, with 13 bases sitting between them. CDR3 DNA: TGTGCCTGGAGTGTTGGGGGCCCCACGAATCAGCCCCAGCATTTT. It specifies CAWSVGGPTNQPQHF.

This chain links TRBV6-6 with TRBJ2-5, with D perhaps assigned TRBD1 or TRBD2 (6 bases each). V lost 4 bases, J lost 2 bases, and 11 bases lay in between. The CDR3 length is 14 residues. Germline-derived CDR1 and CDR2 are MNHNY and SVGAGI (reference sequence). The DNA of the CDR3 is TGTGCCAGCAGTTTCGGAGGGGGACAAGAGACCCAGTACTTC. This sequence encodes CASSFGGGQETQYF.

The CDR3 nucleotides read TGTGCCAGCAGTTTGGCTAGCGGGGTCTACGAGCAGTACTTC. This codes for CASSLASGVYEQYF. The rearrangement joins TRBV27 to TRBJ2-7; 9 bases line up with TRBD2. CDR3 length: 14 residues. CDR1 is MNHEY and CDR2 is SMNVEV in the germline V gene (reference sequence). V lost 3 bases, J lost 3 bases, and 3 bases stayed unmatched.

This clonotype was seen a few times. The chain employs TRBV11-1 and TRBJ2-4; no clear D gene. V lost 5 bases and J lost 0, with 20 bases in between. This CDR3 has 18 residues. Germline V gives CDR1 SGHAT, CDR2 FQDESV (reference sequence). CDR3 residues: CASSPDGRIKGAKNIQYF. In DNA, the CDR3 is TGTGCCAGCAGCCCCGACGGGCGCATAAAGGGAGCCAAAAACATTCAGTACTTC.

The chain links TRBV19 to TRBJ2-3; TRBD1 matches 11 bases. J gave up 6 bases and V 1 base, and 3 bases lay outside the gene matches. Per the germline V gene, CDR1 is LNHDA and CDR2 is SQIVND (reference sequence). The CDR3 runs 15 residues. The CDR3: CASSIGTGGRDTQYF. CDR3 sequence (DNA): TGTGCCAGTAGTATAGGGACAGGGGGCAGGGATACGCAGTATTTT.

This clonotype was found a few times. CDR3 coding DNA: TGTGCCAGCTCAAGGTCCGCAGAAGGCTATAATTCACCCCTCCACTTT. Amino acids: CASSRSAEGYNSPLHF. The chain couples TRBV18 to TRBJ1-6; no firm D call. The V end was cut by 5 bases, the J end by 3 bases, with 14 bases between. Germline loops: CDR1 KGHSH, CDR2 LQKENI. The CDR3 is made up of 16 amino acids.

In its sample, this clonotype ranks as medium-sized. The rearrangement links TRBV29-1 to TRBJ2-6; D is possibly TRBD1 (5 bases). CDR3 length: 13 amino acids. CDR1 and CDR2 (germline): SQVTM, ANQGSEA. V was clipped by 7 bases and J by 1 base, with 8 bases between them. The CDR3 nucleotides read TGCAGCGCGACAGAATCTGGGGCCAACGTCCTGACTTTC. Its translation: CSATESGANVLTF.

The V and J genes are TRBV18 and TRBJ1-2; TRBD1 might be the D (6 bases). Trimming pared 5 bases from V and 2 bases from J, leaving 9 bases between. From germline, CDR1 is KGHSH and CDR2 LQKENI. This CDR3 region has 13 residues. The CDR3 DNA sequence: TGTGCCAGCTCAGAGGGGGAGAACTATGGCTACACCTTC. Translated, it gives CASSEGENYGYTF.

The rearrangement joins TRBV5-6 to TRBJ2-6, with D possibly being TRBD1 or TRBD2 (5 bases each). V lost 0 bases, J lost 0 bases, and 19 bases lay in between. The CDR3 has 20 amino acids. Germline assignment: CDR1 SGHDT and CDR2 YYEEEE. The CDR3 region is CASSLAGAHQGASGANVLTF. Written as DNA, the CDR3 is TGTGCCAGCAGCTTGGCCGGGGCACACCAAGGGGCCTCTGGGGCCAACGTCCTGACTTTC. The entire variable domain, with the rest obtained from reference TRBV5-6 and TRBJ2-6, is as follows: DAGVTQSPTHLIKTRGQQVTLRCSPKSGHDTVSWYQQALGQGPQFIFQYYEEEERQRGNFPDRFSGHQFPNYSSELNVNALLLGDSALYLCASSLAGAHQGASGANVLTFGAGSRLTVL.

Details on this clonotype: A junction boundary mismatches the germline segment, possibly from a read error. The genes are TRBV4-3 and TRBJ1-2; the D is unclear. Germline-derived CDR1 and CDR2 are LGHNA and YSLEER. The CDR3 loop spans 15 amino acids. The DNA for the CDR3 is TGTGCCAGCAGCCGGTCCAGGACGGAGCTCTATGGCTACACCTTC. Its translation is CASSRSRTELYGYTF.

Worth noting for this clonotype: The junction shows a germline mismatch at one end, possibly a read error. CDR3 bases: TGCGCCAGCAGACCCATAAATCGGCGACAGACCACAGATACGCAGTATTTT. Amino acids: CASRPINRRQTTDTQYF. The rearrangement joins TRBV5-5 to TRBJ2-3; TRBD1 is a possible D gene (5 bases). CDR1 SGHKS and CDR2 YYEKEE come from the germline V gene (reference sequence). The CDR3 covers 17 residues.

This chain uses TRBV6-5 with TRBJ2-1; perhaps D is TRBD1 or TRBD2 (5 bases each). The germline gives CDR1 MNHEY, CDR2 SVGAGI. The CDR3 runs to 14 residues. V was trimmed by 4 bases and J by 2 bases, leaving 9 bases between them. Here the CDR3 DNA reads TGTGCCAGCAGTTTGCAGGGACCCTACAATGAGCAGTTCTTC. It is translated as CASSLQGPYNEQFF.

J is TRBJ1-1 and V is TRBV12-3 or TRBV12-4; D uncertain. The V end was cut by 3 bases, the J end by 1 base, with 6 bases between. The CDR3 totals 13 residues. The CDR3 sequence is CASSFVRNTEAFF. Here the CDR3 DNA reads TGTGCCAGCAGTTTCGTCAGGAACACTGAAGCTTTCTTT.

This clonotype was detected only once. The CDR3 coding sequence is TGTGCCATACAAGAATTTGGAAACACCATATATTTT. Translation: CAIQEFGNTIYF. The chain is built from TRBV10-3 and TRBJ1-3; no definite D call. Trimming pared 9 bases from V and 3 bases from J, leaving 9 bases between. CDR3 length: 12 residues. CDR1 ENHRY and CDR2 SYGVKD come from the germline V gene.

Notes on this clonotype: At one of its ends the junction is not consistent with the germline gene, which may arise from a read error. V usage is TRBV5-6 and J usage is TRBJ2-5; no firm D call. The CDR3 spans 16 residues. CDR1 is SGHDT, CDR2 YYEEEE, per germline. The DNA of the CDR3 is TGCGCCAGCAGCCGTGGGTCCACGAACCACCAAGAGACCCAGTACTTC. It specifies CASSRGSTNHQETQYF.

This clonotype was detected only once. The genes are TRBV20-1 and TRBJ1-6; D remains unclear. V was cut by 4 bases and J by 0 bases, with 16 bases left in between. Germline CDR1 reads DFQATT; CDR2 reads SNEGSKA (reference sequence). The CDR3 has 17 residues. The CDR3 DNA reads as TGCAGTGCTATGGGTACGGAGTGGAGCTCCTATAATTCACCCCTCCACTTT. Amino acids: CSAMGTEWSSYNSPLHF.

This chain uses TRBV6-5 with TRBJ1-3; D call uncertain. Germline CDR1 and CDR2: MNHEY and SVGAGI. V was clipped by 6 bases and J by 7 bases, with 16 bases between them. This CDR3 has 14 residues. In DNA form, the CDR3 reads TGTGCCAGCAGGGCAAGGGATTACGGGAACACCATATATTTT. The encoded protein is CASRARDYGNTIYF.

This clonotype is categorized as medium-sized (0.01 to 0.1%). The rearrangement joins TRBV11-1 to TRBJ2-5; 7 nucleotides line up with TRBD1. CDR3 size: 16 residues. With 5 bases clipped from V and 4 bases from J, the junction kept 13 bases outside the gene matches. Germline lookup yields CDR1 SGHAT and CDR2 FQDESV (reference sequence). CDR3 amino acids: CASSQWTGWLPETQYF. The CDR3 DNA reads as TGTGCCAGCAGCCAATGGACAGGTTGGTTGCCAGAGACCCAGTACTTC.

This clonotype was seen more than once but under ten times. The genes are TRBV30 and TRBJ1-2, with D perhaps TRBD1 (5 bases). Germline CDR1 is GTSNPN and CDR2 is SVGIG (reference sequence). Deletions cut 0 bases from V and 5 bases from J, with 7 bases between. This CDR3 is 12 amino acids long. The CDR3 reads CAWSVEGYGYTF. The DNA for the CDR3 is TGTGCCTGGAGTGTTGAGGGGTATGGCTACACCTTC.